A selection of T cell receptor beta chains follows, all from one sample in a study of T-cell reconstitution after alpha-beta-depleted transplantation in children. Using its own MiXCR run on the PCR reads, TCRdb lists one record per CDR3 protein. The sample lists 350,000 to 500,000 distinct CDR3 sequences, roughly two fifths occurring once. The sequencing used PBMCs, collected before TCRalphabeta/CD19-depleted stem cell transplant. The receptors shown here come from a girl aged 2 to 9 with aplastic anemia, due to receive a stem cell transplant. Each CDR3 is given without its conserved first and last residue. Fields, in order: J gene, clone size, V gene, CDR3 protein. Only part of the rows carry a size: once, few, many, or a class if the clone is expanded.

>TRBJ2-1|-|TRBV15
ATSRVAGGLNEQF
>TRBJ2-5|-|TRBV15
ATSRALTGGVQETQY
>TRBJ2-1|-|TRBV29-1
SVVRGAYNEQF
>TRBJ2-7|once|TRBV9
ASSASGVQY
>TRBJ2-7|few|TRBV6-5
ASSYLRTYEQY
>TRBJ2-2|-|TRBV5-1
ASCVLGQNTGELF
>TRBJ2-3|-|TRBV2
ASSAGTASTDTQY
>TRBJ1-5|-|TRBV6-5
ASVTEDRRNQPQH
>TRBJ1-5|many|TRBV28
ASSWYSNQPQH
>TRBJ2-3|-|TRBV12-3/TRBV12-4
ASSFHPQGDITDTQY
>TRBJ2-2|many|TRBV5-1
ASSLIPESATGELF
>TRBJ2-5|-|TRBV4-1
ASSLRLDSLKETQY
>TRBJ1-5|-|TRBV7-2
ASSLVRGGADQPHH
>TRBJ2-5|few|TRBV7-2
ASIPGKGVRGQETQY
>TRBJ2-2|-|TRBV7-7
ATKTLGDTGELF
>TRBJ2-1|many|TRBV12-3/TRBV12-4
ASRMGLAGVNEQF
>TRBJ1-1|many|TRBV20-1
SAVDRGRMNTEAF
>TRBJ2-3|-|TRBV9
ASSSPVGRESSTDTQY
>TRBJ2-5|few|TRBV10-3
AISANQETQY
>TRBJ2-5|few|TRBV7-8
ASSPNDSGETQY